Listed here is a single T cell receptor beta chain. In the same sample, other DNA sequences code for this CDR3. Clones were read by immunoSEQ multiplex PCR, and TCRdb kept only the in-frame ones, dropping some. The sample shows more than 500,000 clones, approximately 95% of them seen only once. This entry belongs to a study of shared clonotypes between healthy human individuals. The naive CD8 fraction comprised CD45RO-negative cells positively selected for CCR7 and excluded terminally differentiated effector memory CD45RA+ cells. Germline assignment: CDR1 MDHEN and CDR2 SYDVKM. V lost 5 bases, J lost 0 bases, and 2 bases stayed unmatched. The CDR3 is 14 amino acids.

The sample comprised naive CD8+ T cells sorted from blood. This chain joins TRBV28 and TRBJ2-7; 9 nucleotides agree with TRBD1. The receptor's source is a woman aged 25 to 39 in good health. CDR3 sequence: CASSLTGGSYEQYF. The CDR3 coding sequence is TGTGCCAGCAGTCTGACAGGGGGCTCCTACGAGCAGTACTTC.